Below, 17 T cell receptor beta chains from the same sample are listed, as sequenced in a study of pediatric ulcerative colitis. Profiled with immunoSEQ multiplex PCR; TCRdb holds only in-frame clones, not every one. The repertoire holds some 24,000 clones, with 55% to 85% as singletons. One to two pinch biopsies were taken from the rectum during colonoscopy. Sequencing input: gut tissue. The receptors shown here come from a boy between 10 and 17 years old with severe ulcerative colitis.

The V and J genes are TRBV30 and TRBJ1-4; no clear D gene. Trimming removed 2 bases at V and 4 bases at J, with 5 bases between. Per the germline V gene, CDR1 is GTSNPN and CDR2 is SVGIG (reference sequence). This CDR3 spans 12 amino acids. CDR3 nucleotide sequence: TGTGCCTGGAGTTGGGGTAATGAAAAACTGTTTTTT. It is translated as CAWSWGNEKLFF.

J is TRBJ2-7 and V is TRBV5-4, with 8 bases lining up with TRBD2. Germline loops: CDR1 SGHNT, CDR2 YYREEE (reference sequence). The CDR3 loop spans 15 amino acids. Trimming cost V 4 bases and J 0 bases; bases outside gene matches: 6. The CDR3 reads CASSPRAGDSYEQYF. CDR3 coding DNA: TGTGCCAGCAGCCCAAGAGCGGGAGACTCCTACGAGCAGTACTTC. The full variable domain, with the rest looked up from reference TRBV5-4 and TRBJ2-7, is ETGVTQSPTHLIKTRGQQVTLRCSSQSGHNTVSWYQQALGQGPQFIFQYYREEENGRGNFPPRFSGLQFPNYSSELNVNALELDDSALYLCASSPRAGDSYEQYFGPGTRLTVT.

This clone was found a few times. The V call is TRBV6-1, the J call TRBJ1-1, with TRBD1 as a possible D gene (6 bases). The germline CDR1 and CDR2 sequences are MNHNS and SASEGT. Trimming stripped 1 base from V and 4 bases from J, with 10 bases between. The CDR3 consists of 14 residues. The CDR3 DNA reads TGTGCCAGCAGTGAAGGAGGGGGATCCACTGAAGCTTTCTTT. Amino acid sequence: CASSEGGGSTEAFF.

This chain connects TRBV20-1 to TRBJ2-3; no clear D. This CDR3 is built from 11 residues. Trimming took 3 bases from V and 5 from J, leaving 6 bases between them. CDR1 DFQATT and CDR2 SNEGSKA come from the germline V gene (reference sequence). The CDR3 coding sequence is TGCAGTGCTAGTCCGTTAGATACGCAGTATTTT. Translated, it gives CSASPLDTQYF.

V gene TRBV6-1 combines with J gene TRBJ2-5; no definite D call. V lost 3 bases, J lost 5 bases, and 4 bases lay in between. The germline V gene encodes CDR1 MNHNS and CDR2 SASEGT. The CDR3 extends over 11 amino acids. The CDR3 reads CASSEWETQYF. In DNA, the CDR3 is TGTGCCAGCAGTGAGTGGGAGACCCAGTACTTC.

The chain joins TRBV13 to TRBJ2-3, with D possibly matching TRBD2 (5 bases). This CDR3 has 15 amino acids. Germline values: CDR1 PRHDT, CDR2 FYEKMQ (reference sequence). The V end lost 0 bases, the J end lost 4 bases, and 11 bases lay between the germline ends. CDR3 amino acids: CASSLGLGRADTQYF. The CDR3 nucleotides are TGTGCCAGCAGCTTAGGACTAGGTAGAGCAGATACGCAGTATTTT.

This chain uses TRBV6-1 with TRBJ2-7; D may be TRBD1 (5 bases). Germline V CDR1 and CDR2: MNHNS, SASEGT. V was shortened by 5 bases and J by 0 bases, with 14 bases between the two germline ends. The CDR3 totals 15 residues. CDR3: CASSKAQAGSYEQYF. The CDR3 coding sequence is TGTGCCAGCAGTAAGGCACAGGCAGGCTCCTACGAGCAGTACTTC.

This clone has a handful of counts. The chain uses TRBV11-3 and TRBJ2-3; possibly TRBD2 for D (5 bases). This CDR3 spans 13 amino acids. CDR1 SGHNT and CDR2 YENEEA come from the germline V gene. Trimming took 1 base from V and 5 from J, leaving 7 bases between them. CDR3 sequence: CASSLARGDTQYF. The CDR3 DNA reads TGTGCCAGCAGCTTAGCCCGGGGAGATACGCAGTATTTT.

The genes are TRBV18 and TRBJ2-1, with TRBD2 matching over 11 bases. With V trimmed by 3 bases and J by 1 base, 8 bases remained unmatched. Germline CDR1 and CDR2: KGHSH and LQKENI. This CDR3 is built from 18 residues. The CDR3 is CASSPIAGGPNSYNEQFF. The CDR3, as DNA: TGTGCCAGCTCACCTATAGCGGGAGGGCCTAATTCCTACAATGAGCAGTTCTTC. The whole variable domain, remainder taken from reference TRBV18 and TRBJ2-1, is NAGVMQNPRHLVRRRGQEARLRCSPMKGHSHVYWYRQLPEEGLKFMVYLQKENIIDESGMPKERFSAEFPKEGPSILRIQQVVRGDSAAYFCASSPIAGGPNSYNEQFFGPGTRLTVL.

The chain uses TRBV27 and TRBJ2-1; 10 bases agree with TRBD2. In germline, CDR1 is MNHEY, CDR2 SMNVEV (reference sequence). The CDR3 runs to 15 residues. Unmatched junction bases numbered 7, after V lost 5 bases and J lost 6 bases. The CDR3 DNA reads as TGTGCCAGCAGTCCCCGATGGACTAGCGGCAATGAGCAGTTCTTC. It encodes CASSPRWTSGNEQFF.

The genes are TRBV19 and TRBJ2-7; 9 nucleotides match TRBD2. The CDR3 totals 15 residues. Per germline, CDR1 LNHDA and CDR2 SQIVND (reference sequence). Trimming at V came to 6 bases and at J to 4 bases, leaving 10 bases not matched to a gene. Written as DNA, the CDR3 is TGTGCCAGTAGGCTAGCGCCTAGCGGGACTTACGAGCAGTACTTC. As protein: CASRLAPSGTYEQYF.

The chain employs TRBV27 and TRBJ2-5; 10 bases line up with TRBD2. Germline CDR1 is MNHEY and CDR2 is SMNVEV (reference sequence). CDR3 length equals 15 residues. V shed 5 bases and J 1 base; nucleotides not matched to a gene: 4. CDR3 nucleotides: TGTGCCAGCAGTACATTAGCGGGAGGCCAAGAGACCCAGTACTTC. This encodes CASSTLAGGQETQYF.

The chain employs TRBV7-9 and TRBJ2-5; 7 positions match TRBD1. Trimming removed 0 bases from V and 4 bases from J; junction bases left unmatched: 5. Germline V gene data show CDR1 as SEHNR and CDR2 as FQNEAQ (reference sequence). The CDR3 spans 15 residues. The CDR3 is CASSLAGQPTETQYF. The DNA of the CDR3 is TGTGCCAGCAGCTTAGCGGGACAGCCGACAGAGACCCAGTACTTC.

V is TRBV6-1 and J is TRBJ2-1, with a weak D call TRBD2 (6 bases). The CDR3 loop spans 16 amino acids. Germline-derived CDR1 and CDR2 are MNHNS and SASEGT. With 1 base removed from V and 1 base from J, the gap between germline ends came to 11 bases. The CDR3 sequence: CASSEVGGLSYNEQFF. The CDR3 nucleotides are TGTGCCAGCAGTGAAGTTGGGGGGTTGTCCTACAATGAGCAGTTCTTC.

The rearrangement links TRBV6-4 to TRBJ2-1; the match to TRBD2 covers 14 bases. The junction had 4 bases not matched to a gene; V was cut back by 0 bases and J by 12 bases. The CDR3 covers 15 residues. CDR1 is MRHNA, CDR2 SNTAGT, per germline. The chain's CDR3 is CASSDSGLAGEGQFF. The CDR3 DNA reads TGTGCCAGCAGTGACTCGGGACTAGCGGGAGAGGGGCAGTTCTTC.

The V call is TRBV19, the J call TRBJ2-4; either TRBD1 or TRBD2 may supply D (6 bases each). Germline lookup yields CDR1 LNHDA and CDR2 SQIVND (reference sequence). This CDR3 is 16 amino acids long. With 6 bases removed from V and 6 bases from J, the gap between germline ends came to 21 bases. The CDR3 spells CASSLRTLKGGNIQYF. As DNA, the CDR3 is TGTGCCAGTAGCCTCCGAACTCTCAAGGGGGGAAACATTCAGTACTTC.

This clone showed up just once. The chain combines TRBV10-2 with TRBJ2-7; 11 positions agree with TRBD2. This CDR3 region has 16 residues. The germline V gene encodes CDR1 WSHSY and CDR2 SAAADI. V lost 6 bases and J lost 0; bases outside the gene matches: 7. In DNA form, the CDR3 reads TGCGCCAGCAGGGCCGGGACTAGCGGTAGCTCCTACGAGCAGTACTTC. As protein: CASRAGTSGSSYEQYF.